This T cell receptor (beta chain) stems from a study of T cell responses to AZD1222 COVID-19 vaccine. This CDR3 contains 15 residues. With V trimmed by 5 bases and J by 4 bases, 4 bases remained unmatched. Germline lookup yields CDR1 SGHVS and CDR2 FNYEAQ. This table comes from immunoSEQ multiplex PCR, and its TCRdb copy is limited to in-frame clones, with some not included. Among 150,000 or so clones listed, roughly 90% were seen once. With regard to this clone: The antigen is not known.

Whole-study findings and limits: Repertoires in all cases were sampled only once the peak T cell response had passed. Clonal diversity was possibly underestimated, and white British individuals and females predominated among donors.

The chain combines TRBV7-6 with TRBJ1-3; TRBD1 agrees at 11 bases. This clonotype originated in an adult in good health. Specimen: peripheral blood, collected on day 0 of AZD1222 vaccination. As DNA, the CDR3 is TGTGCCAGCAGCATGGACAGGGGGCAGGGAAACACCATATATTTT. It yields the protein CASSMDRGQGNTIYF.